Listed below are T cell receptor beta chains from one sample, sequenced in a study of low-dose radiotherapy and immunotherapy resistance in tumors. One entry per CDR3 protein, called by TCRdb with MiXCR from the reads. The sample has 100,000 or so distinct CDR3 sequences, 9.4% seen once. Specimen: PBMCs, collected before treatment. The receptors shown here come from a male donor with prostate cancer. CDR3s include the opening cysteine and the closing phenylalanine or tryptophan. The order of the fields is clone size, J gene, V gene, CDR3 protein. Size is omitted from some rows. Given values are once, few, many or a class for expanded clones.

clone size: many
J gene: TRBJ2-7
V gene: TRBV6-2/TRBV6-3
CDR3 protein: CASSYPTKGGYEQYF

clone size: many
J gene: TRBJ2-1
V gene: TRBV7-9
CDR3 protein: CASSSQTGGYEQFF

clone size: many
J gene: TRBJ2-3
V gene: TRBV30
CDR3 protein: CAWSPNNLPDTQYF

clone size: many
J gene: TRBJ2-7
V gene: TRBV6-2/TRBV6-3
CDR3 protein: CASRGLAGREQYF

clone size: -
J gene: TRBJ2-5
V gene: TRBV19
CDR3 protein: CASRASGSGETQYF

clone size: many
J gene: TRBJ1-4
V gene: TRBV9
CDR3 protein: CASSVAGGPPTNEKLFF

clone size: many
J gene: TRBJ2-3
V gene: TRBV20-1
CDR3 protein: CSAERRTGETDTQYF

clone size: many
J gene: TRBJ1-2
V gene: TRBV5-1
CDR3 protein: CASSWTGAYGYTF

clone size: -
J gene: TRBJ1-1
V gene: TRBV19
CDR3 protein: CASSRGYEAFF

clone size: -
J gene: TRBJ2-7
V gene: TRBV20-1
CDR3 protein: CSARGLAGLSYEQYF

clone size: few
J gene: TRBJ1-6
V gene: TRBV12-3/TRBV12-4
CDR3 protein: CASSAQDSYSPLHF

clone size: -
J gene: TRBJ2-7
V gene: TRBV3-1
CDR3 protein: CASSQEGRAYEQYF

clone size: many
J gene: TRBJ1-1
V gene: TRBV29-1
CDR3 protein: CSVAENTEAFF

clone size: many
J gene: TRBJ2-6
V gene: TRBV5-4
CDR3 protein: CASSLVSTGSGANVLTF

clone size: many
J gene: TRBJ2-2
V gene: TRBV29-1
CDR3 protein: CSVVAGGTFGELFF

clone size: many
J gene: TRBJ2-2
V gene: TRBV5-1
CDR3 protein: CASRGDRGNTGELFF

clone size: many
J gene: TRBJ2-7
V gene: TRBV10-3
CDR3 protein: CAISESPGTIDEQYF

clone size: many
J gene: TRBJ2-3
V gene: TRBV2
CDR3 protein: CASLAGARTDTQYF

clone size: many
J gene: TRBJ2-3
V gene: TRBV4-3
CDR3 protein: CASSQGIGSTDTQYF

clone size: many
J gene: TRBJ2-2
V gene: TRBV19
CDR3 protein: CASRRGGSIYGGELFF

clone size: many
J gene: TRBJ2-5
V gene: TRBV10-1
CDR3 protein: CASKRELKPETQYF

clone size: many
J gene: TRBJ2-7
V gene: TRBV7-9
CDR3 protein: CASSLGIAGANDEQYF

clone size: -
J gene: TRBJ2-7
V gene: TRBV28
CDR3 protein: CASSLDWQGGEQYF

clone size: many
J gene: TRBJ1-4
V gene: TRBV9
CDR3 protein: CASSGVPRAEGEKLFF

clone size: many
J gene: TRBJ2-7
V gene: TRBV20-1
CDR3 protein: CSARIPTPPYEQYF

clone size: many
J gene: TRBJ1-5
V gene: TRBV10-3
CDR3 protein: CAISPDGSNQPQHF